This T cell receptor (beta chain) was captured by sequencing in a study of blood T cell repertoires in COVID-19. Assay used: immunoSEQ multiplex PCR; TCRdb lists only in-frame clones, some missing. The data contain more than 300,000 clones, approximately 90% of them singletons. The CDR3 runs 14 residues. Trimming removed 7 bases at V and 3 bases at J, with 15 bases between. Germline CDR1 reads MDHEN; CDR2 reads SYDVKM. The receptor was isolated from a woman aged 25-40 years with COVID-19, enrolled during active disease. The specimen was peripheral blood. The chain combines TRBV28 with TRBJ1-1; D is possibly TRBD1 (5 bases). CDR3 in DNA: TGTGCCAGCACCCTTCTGGGGCAGGACACTGAAGCTTTCTTT. As protein: CASTLLGQDTEAFF.